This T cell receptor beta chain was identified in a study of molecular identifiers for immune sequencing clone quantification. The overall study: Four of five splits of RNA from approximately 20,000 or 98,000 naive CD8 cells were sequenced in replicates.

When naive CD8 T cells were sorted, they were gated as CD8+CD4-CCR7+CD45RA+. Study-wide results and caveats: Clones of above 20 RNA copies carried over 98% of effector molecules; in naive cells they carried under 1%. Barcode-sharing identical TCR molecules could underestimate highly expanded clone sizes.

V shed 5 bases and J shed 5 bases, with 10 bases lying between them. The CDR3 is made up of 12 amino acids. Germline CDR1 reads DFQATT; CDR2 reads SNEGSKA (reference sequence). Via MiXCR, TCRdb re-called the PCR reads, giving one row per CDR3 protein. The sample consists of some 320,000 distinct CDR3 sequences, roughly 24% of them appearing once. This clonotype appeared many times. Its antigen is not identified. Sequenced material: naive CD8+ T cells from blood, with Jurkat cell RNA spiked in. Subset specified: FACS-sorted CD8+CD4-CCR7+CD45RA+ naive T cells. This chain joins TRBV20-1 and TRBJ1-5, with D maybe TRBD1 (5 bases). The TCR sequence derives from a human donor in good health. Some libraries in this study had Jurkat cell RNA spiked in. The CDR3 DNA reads TGCAGTGCTGTAGTAGGGGATCAGCCCCAGCATTTT. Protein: CSAVVGDQPQHF.